The 13 T cell receptor beta chains below come from one sample, sequenced in a study of technical replicates of blood from a few donors. Profiling relied on immunoSEQ multiplex PCR, and the TCRdb table lists in-frame clones only, not all of them. The repertoire holds 40,000 to 60,000 clones, more than 70% seen once, with over 5.5% in the top ten. Specimen: PBMCs. These receptors all come from a human donor in good health. Some clones in this sample may be carry-over from other donors' samples.

The rearrangement uses TRBV7-6 and TRBJ2-5, with 13 positions matching TRBD2. J was trimmed by 5 bases and V by 1 base; bases with no gene match: 13. Looked up from germline, CDR1 is SGHVS and CDR2 is FNYEAQ. This CDR3 comprises 19 residues. The chain's CDR3 is CASSLELAGGRGHMETQYF. CDR3 DNA: TGTGCCAGCAGCTTAGAACTAGCGGGGGGGCGAGGGCATATGGAGACCCAGTACTTC.

The J gene is TRBJ1-2, the V gene TRBV29-1; D is possibly TRBD1 (6 bases). CDR3 length: 13 residues. CDR1 and CDR2 (germline): SQVTM, ANQGSEA. V was trimmed by 7 bases and J by 8 bases, leaving 20 bases between them. CDR3 DNA sequence: TGCAGCGCAGGGCCGCGGGGGGCGGAGGGCTACACCTTC. Its protein product is CSAGPRGAEGYTF.

This rearrangement joins TRBV6-1 to TRBJ1-5, with TRBD1 as a possible D gene (5 bases). The germline V and J ends were trimmed by 3 bases and 11 bases, with 14 bases remaining between them. Germline-derived CDR1 and CDR2 are MNHNS and SASEGT. The CDR3 has 13 residues. In DNA, the CDR3 is TGTGCCAGCAGTGACGGGGGGATGGGGACCCAGCATTTT. Translated, it gives CASSDGGMGTQHF.

V is TRBV14 and J is TRBJ2-2; possibly TRBD1 for D (5 bases). This CDR3 spans 13 amino acids. Between the trimmed V and J ends, which lost 6 bases and 5 bases, there was a span of 10 bases. Germline CDR1 is SGHDN and CDR2 is FVKESK. In DNA form, the CDR3 reads TGTGCCAGCAGACCCAGGGTAACCGGGGAGCTGTTTTTT. It specifies CASRPRVTGELFF.

V gene TRBV11-3 combines with J gene TRBJ2-2, with a weak D call TRBD2 (7 bases). The CDR3 totals 13 residues. Deletions cut 5 bases from V and 5 bases from J, with 9 bases between. Germline V gene lookup returns CDR1 SGHNT and CDR2 YENEEA. The CDR3 is CASSKGGTGELFF. For the CDR3, the DNA is TGTGCCAGCAGCAAGGGGGGGACCGGGGAGCTGTTTTTT.

This chain joins TRBV9 and TRBJ2-7, with D tentatively TRBD2 (6 bases). The CDR3 consists of 14 residues. The V gene lost 5 bases and the J gene lost 7 bases, with 19 bases spanning the gap. Germline CDR1 reads SGDLS; CDR2 reads YYNGEE. CDR3 coding DNA: TGTGCCAGCAGTCCACCGGGACTGGGGTTGGAGCAGTACTTC. Residues: CASSPPGLGLEQYF.

The V and J genes are TRBV30 and TRBJ1-2, with TRBD1 matching 7 bases. Germline assignment: CDR1 GTSNPN and CDR2 SVGIG (reference sequence). This CDR3 comprises 17 residues. Unmatched junction bases numbered 21, after V lost 7 bases and J lost 4 bases. CDR3 in amino acids: CASLVSAGGFGSYGYTF. CDR3 in DNA: TGTGCCTCACTCGTCTCGGCAGGGGGTTTTGGGTCCTATGGCTACACCTTC.

This chain joins TRBV6-5 and TRBJ2-2; tentatively, D is TRBD1 (6 bases). The CDR3 is 13 residues long. V shed 7 bases and J shed 7 bases, with 13 bases lying between them. Germline lookup yields CDR1 MNHEY and CDR2 SVGAGI. The CDR3 loop is CASTQQGYGELFF. CDR3 bases: TGTGCCAGCACCCAACAGGGATACGGGGAGCTGTTTTTT.

The chain has TRBV2 and TRBJ2-7; 8 bases match TRBD1. The CDR3 sequence is 13 residues long. The ends lost 8 bases at V and 6 bases at J; junction bases unmatched: 9. CDR1 and CDR2 (germline): SNHLY, FYNNEI. CDR3 residues: CASGLRTGLEQYF. For the CDR3, the DNA is TGTGCCAGCGGACTTCGGACAGGGCTCGAGCAGTACTTC.

The chain employs TRBV5-6 and TRBJ2-5; 8 nucleotides line up with TRBD1. CDR1 SGHDT and CDR2 YYEEEE come from the germline V gene. V lost 3 bases, J lost 2 bases, and 6 bases stayed unmatched. The CDR3 totals 15 residues. CDR3: CASSYGQGPQETQYF. The CDR3 DNA reads TGTGCCAGCAGCTACGGACAGGGACCGCAAGAGACCCAGTACTTC.

This clone was seen only once. This CDR3 is CASSLRGAGATANEQFF. CDR3 sequence (DNA): TGCGCCAGCAGCTTGAGGGGAGCGGGGGCCACGGCAAATGAGCAGTTCTTC. V gene TRBV5-1 combines with J gene TRBJ2-1, with TRBD2 matching 8 bases. Looked up from germline, CDR1 is SGHRS and CDR2 is YFSETQ. This CDR3 has 17 residues. V gave up 1 base and J gave up 7 bases; unmatched junction bases: 13.

The chain recombines TRBV4-3 with TRBJ2-1; TRBD2 matches 9 bases. The trim removed 0 bases at V and 8 bases at J, leaving 17 bases unmatched. The germline gives CDR1 LGHNA, CDR2 YSLEER. This CDR3 is built from 19 residues. The CDR3 nucleotides read TGCGCCAGCAGCCAAGAGCTACCACCGACCGGGACTAGCTTAGATGAGCAGTTCTTC. This translates into CASSQELPPTGTSLDEQFF.

CDR3 amino acids: CAWSVLSGYTF. In DNA, the CDR3 is TGTGCCTGGAGCGTCTTGAGCGGCTACACCTTC. The chain couples TRBV30 to TRBJ1-2, with unresolved D. The CDR3 has 11 amino acids. V was pared by 3 bases and J by 8 bases, with 10 bases between. CDR1 and CDR2 (germline): GTSNPN, SVGIG (reference sequence).